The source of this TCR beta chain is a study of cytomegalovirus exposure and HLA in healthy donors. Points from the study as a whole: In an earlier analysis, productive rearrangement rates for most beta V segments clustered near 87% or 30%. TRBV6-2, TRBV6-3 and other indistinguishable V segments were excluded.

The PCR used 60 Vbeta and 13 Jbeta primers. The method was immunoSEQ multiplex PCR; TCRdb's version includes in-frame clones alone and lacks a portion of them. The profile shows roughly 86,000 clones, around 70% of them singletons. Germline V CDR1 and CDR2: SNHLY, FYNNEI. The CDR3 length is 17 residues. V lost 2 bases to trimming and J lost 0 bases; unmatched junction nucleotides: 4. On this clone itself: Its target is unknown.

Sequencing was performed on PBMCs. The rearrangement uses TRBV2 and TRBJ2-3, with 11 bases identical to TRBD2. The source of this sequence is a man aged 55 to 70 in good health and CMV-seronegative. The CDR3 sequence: CASSELAGGHSTDTQYF. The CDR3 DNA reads TGTGCCAGCAGTGAACTAGCGGGGGGCCATAGCACAGATACGCAGTATTTT.